This T cell receptor (beta chain) was documented in a study of OX40 agonist ivuxolimab in advanced cancers. Whole-study context: Among those treated, three patients had partial responses, one with hepatocellular carcinoma and two with cutaneous melanoma.

Some clones are missing from TCRdb's copy, which holds only in-frame ones; the method was immunoSEQ multiplex PCR. The top ten hold approximately 28% of the sample, which has 8,000 to 13,000 clones, just over 75% seen once. Trimming took 1 base from V and 3 from J; bases not matched to a gene: 7. The germline CDR1 and CDR2 sequences are MNHNS and SASEGT. This CDR3 has 16 residues. This sequence was found in an adult with an advanced solid tumor such as melanoma, head and neck, liver or kidney cancer. This chain connects TRBV6-1 to TRBJ2-7, with TRBD1 identical over 9 bases. Sequencing used CD4+ or CD8+ T cells sorted from blood, obtained in a trial of the OX40 agonist ivuxolimab. The CDR3 bases are TGTGCCAGCAGTGAAGGGACGCGGGACAGGGACTACGAGCAGTACTTC. This codes for CASSEGTRDRDYEQYF.